The 9 T cell receptor beta chains below were found in one sample sequenced in a study of metastatic and nonmetastatic thyroid tumors. No treatment had been given to any patient before thyroid surgery. TCRdb recomputed clones from the PCR reads via MiXCR. The sample holds about 6,200 clones, around 30% seen once. The material sequenced was adjacent normal tissue. The receptors shown here come from a female donor with papillary thyroid cancer or a benign thyroid nodule (not recorded which). Some clones in this sample may be carry-over from other donors' samples.

The chain links TRBV7-3 to TRBJ1-6, with 9 positions matching TRBD1. This CDR3 comprises 15 residues. V shed 5 bases and J 7 bases; nucleotides not matched to a gene: 6. Per the germline V gene, CDR1 is SGHTA and CDR2 is FQGTGA. The CDR3 spells CASSPLDRGNSPLHF. CDR3 in DNA: TGTGCCAGCAGCCCACTGGACAGGGGAAATTCACCCCTCCACTTT.

The chain carries TRBV6-1 and TRBJ2-7; 11 bases fit TRBD2. CDR3 size: 14 residues. The V segment lost 5 bases and the J segment 3 bases; nucleotides outside the gene matches: 3. Germline-derived CDR1 and CDR2 are MNHNS and SASEGT. As DNA, the CDR3 is TGTGCCAGCAGTCAGACTAGCGGGAACTACGAGCAGTACTTC. It specifies CASSQTSGNYEQYF.

On this clone itself: At one boundary the junction diverges from the germline segment, which might be a read error. The chain has TRBV6-6 and TRBJ2-3; a weak D match, TRBD1 (6 bases). This CDR3 region has 16 residues. The V gene's germline CDR1 is MNHNY and CDR2 SVGAGI (reference sequence). CDR3 in DNA: TGTACCAGCAGTTACGACACAGGGACCGGCACAGATACGCAGTATTTT. It translates to CTSSYDTGTGTDTQYF.

The chain employs TRBV19 and TRBJ2-1; the match to TRBD1 covers 7 bases. This CDR3 contains 16 residues. V lost 1 base, J lost 1 base, and 4 bases stayed unmatched. The germline V gene encodes CDR1 LNHDA and CDR2 SQIVND (reference sequence). The CDR3 spells CASSIATGLSYNEQFF. The CDR3 bases are TGTGCCAGTAGTATAGCGACAGGGCTATCCTACAATGAGCAGTTCTTC.

This clone was picked up a small number of times. The rearrangement uses TRBV12-3 or TRBV12-4 and TRBJ1-1; D ambiguous. The CDR3 runs to 12 residues. The V and J ends lost 6 bases and 0 bases respectively, with 5 bases between them. In DNA, the CDR3 is TGTGCCAGCAGGGAGGTGAACACTGAAGCTTTCTTT. It yields the protein CASREVNTEAFF.

In its sample, this clone was seen a few times. The V call is TRBV7-2, the J call TRBJ1-3; D remains ambiguous. Looked up from germline, CDR1 is SGHTA and CDR2 is FQGNSA. This CDR3 is 14 amino acids long. With 5 bases removed from V and 0 bases from J, the gap between germline ends came to 8 bases. The CDR3 coding sequence is TGTGCCAGCAGCACCACAGTCTCTGGAAACACCATATATTTT. It is translated as CASSTTVSGNTIYF.

This clone showed up just a few times. The chain employs TRBV25-1 and TRBJ2-7, with 9 nucleotides matching TRBD1. The CDR3 loop spans 15 amino acids. V lost 4 bases to trimming and J lost 1 base; unmatched junction nucleotides: 5. The germline V gene has CDR1 MGHDK and CDR2 SYGVNS. CDR3 residues: CASSGGQGSSYEQYF. In nucleotides, the CDR3 is TGTGCCAGCAGTGGAGGACAGGGGTCATCCTACGAGCAGTACTTC.

This clone was seen a single time. In nucleotides, the CDR3 is TGCAGTGCTAGTAAGGGTAGGGTTTCACCCCTCCACTTT. Amino acids: CSASKGRVSPLHF. V usage is TRBV20-1 and J usage is TRBJ1-6; no reliable D call. The CDR3 consists of 13 residues. With 3 bases removed from V and 9 bases from J, the gap between germline ends came to 12 bases. Per the germline V gene, CDR1 is DFQATT and CDR2 is SNEGSKA (reference sequence).

J is TRBJ2-1 and V is TRBV5-1, with D perhaps TRBD2 (6 bases). Per germline, CDR1 SGHRS and CDR2 YFSETQ. There are 14 residues in the CDR3. V dropped 5 bases and J dropped 6 bases, with 15 bases sitting between them. CDR3 DNA sequence: TGCGCCAGCAGTAGCGGAGGGGTAGGCAATGAGCAGTTCTTC. Protein sequence: CASSSGGVGNEQFF.